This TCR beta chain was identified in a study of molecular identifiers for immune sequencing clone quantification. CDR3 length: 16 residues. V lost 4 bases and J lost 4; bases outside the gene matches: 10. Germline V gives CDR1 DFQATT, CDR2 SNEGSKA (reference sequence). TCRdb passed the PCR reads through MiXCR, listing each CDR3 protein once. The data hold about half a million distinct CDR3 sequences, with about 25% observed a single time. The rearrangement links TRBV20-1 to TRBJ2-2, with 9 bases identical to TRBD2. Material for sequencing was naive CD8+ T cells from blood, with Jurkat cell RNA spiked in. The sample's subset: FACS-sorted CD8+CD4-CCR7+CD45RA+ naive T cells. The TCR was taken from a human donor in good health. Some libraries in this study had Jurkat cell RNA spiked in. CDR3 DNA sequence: TGCAGTGCTAATCCATTAGCGGGAGACAGCACCGGGGAGCTGTTTTTT. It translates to CSANPLAGDSTGELFF.